This entry lists 26 T cell receptor beta chains sequenced from one sample in a study of patients and donors after allogeneic stem cell transplantation. TCRdb processed the RT-PCR reads anew with MiXCR; each CDR3 protein has one entry. The profile covers 160,000 or so distinct CDR3 sequences, with more than 20% appearing a single time and roughly a quarter taken by the ten largest. Sequencing input: blood, either unsorted or a sorted T cell fraction (not recorded which). These receptors were collected from a human donor who was either an allogeneic HSCT recipient or a stem cell or donor lymphocyte infusion donor (not recorded which). It is not recorded whose cells these are; they may come from a transplant donor.

The chain couples TRBV9 to TRBJ2-3, with 8 bases aligning to TRBD2. Germline lookup yields CDR1 SGDLS and CDR2 YYNGEE. Trimming cost V 0 bases and J 2 bases; bases outside gene matches: 5. The length of the CDR3 is 16 residues. The CDR3 sequence is CASSVGDSGVTDTQYF. DNA for the CDR3: TGTGCCAGCAGCGTAGGGGATAGCGGGGTCACAGATACGCAGTATTTT. The variable domain in full, with the rest retrieved from reference TRBV9 and TRBJ2-3, is DSGVTQTPKHLITATGQRVTLRCSPRSGDLSVYWYQQSLDQGLQFLIQYYNGEERAKGNILERFSAQQFPDLHSELNLSSLELGDSALYFCASSVGDSGVTDTQYFGPGTRLTVL.

This clonotype was picked up a small number of times. This chain links TRBV7-6 with TRBJ1-1, with D perhaps TRBD1 (6 bases). The CDR3 has 14 amino acids. V gave up 1 base and J gave up 6 bases, with 12 bases separating them. Germline-derived CDR1 and CDR2 are SGHVS and FNYEAQ. CDR3 sequence reads: CASSLVRGVPEAFF. The CDR3 DNA reads as TGTGCCAGCAGCTTAGTTAGGGGGGTACCTGAAGCTTTCTTT.

In this sample, this clonotype turned up a few times. The chain carries TRBV3-1 and TRBJ2-3; D possibly corresponds to TRBD2 (6 bases). This CDR3 spans 17 amino acids. Between the trimmed V and J ends, which lost 4 bases and 5 bases, there was a span of 22 bases. Germline V gives CDR1 LGHDT, CDR2 YNNKEL (reference sequence). The CDR3 is CASSRTFGTSGGDTQYF. The CDR3 DNA reads as TGTGCCAGCAGCCGGACCTTCGGGACTTCCGGAGGAGATACGCAGTATTTT.

This clonotype was detected ten times or more. The V and J genes are TRBV5-1 and TRBJ2-2, with TRBD2 as a possible D gene (6 bases). V lost 0 bases, J lost 2 bases, and 8 bases lay in between. This CDR3 is built from 15 residues. Per the germline V gene, CDR1 is SGHRS and CDR2 is YFSETQ. The CDR3 coding sequence is TGCGCCAGCAGCTTGGCAGCGGGTAACACCGGGGAGCTGTTTTTT. This sequence encodes CASSLAAGNTGELFF.

This chain links TRBV10-3 with TRBJ1-2; 7 bases map to TRBD1. CDR3 length: 13 residues. Trimming took 4 bases from V and 6 from J; bases not matched to a gene: 5. The germline V gene encodes CDR1 ENHRY and CDR2 SYGVKD. Written as DNA, the CDR3 is TGTGCCATCAGTGGGAATACAGGGGATGGCTACACCTTC. Translation gives CAISGNTGDGYTF.

The chain links TRBV12-3 or TRBV12-4 to TRBJ1-3, with 9 bases identical to TRBD1. V trimming: 6 bases; J trimming: 5 bases; junction bases outside the gene matches: 5. CDR3 length equals 14 residues. CDR3 nucleotide sequence: TGTGCCAGCAGACGGACAGGGGATAGAAACACCATATATTTT. It specifies CASRRTGDRNTIYF.

The chain carries TRBV20-1 and TRBJ2-3; weak D call: TRBD1 (6 bases). V lost 5 bases and J 2 bases, leaving 17 bases between the germline ends. The CDR3 extends over 15 amino acids. Per germline, CDR1 DFQATT and CDR2 SNEGSKA (reference sequence). CDR3 sequence: CSAEWDTIHTDTQYF. For the CDR3, the DNA is TGCAGTGCTGAATGGGACACGATTCACACAGATACGCAGTATTTT.

This clonotype was picked up a small number of times. The rearrangement uses TRBV7-8 and TRBJ1-1; no clear D gene. The CDR3 sequence is 13 residues long. Germline lookup yields CDR1 SGHVS and CDR2 FQNEAQ. V was shortened by 1 base and J by 8 bases, with 11 bases between the two germline ends. This CDR3 is CASSLGGGGEAFF. In DNA form, the CDR3 reads TGTGCCAGCAGCTTAGGTGGAGGAGGAGAAGCTTTCTTT.

This clonotype turned up a few times. This chain joins TRBV29-1 and TRBJ2-5; perhaps D is TRBD1 or TRBD2 (5 bases each). Germline CDR1 SQVTM, CDR2 ANQGSEA. The V and J ends lost 2 bases and 5 bases respectively, with 12 bases between them. This CDR3 has 13 amino acids. The CDR3 protein is CSVERDPRETQYF. The CDR3 region has the DNA TGCAGCGTTGAACGGGACCCTCGGGAGACCCAGTACTTC.

This clonotype showed up just a few times. The rearrangement links TRBV24-1 to TRBJ1-2, with 12 bases identical to TRBD1. This CDR3 has 15 amino acids. Germline V lookup: CDR1 KGHDR, CDR2 SFDVKD. Trimming cost V 2 bases and J 6 bases; bases outside gene matches: 3. The chain's CDR3 is CATSDSGTGGHGYTF. CDR3 sequence (DNA): TGTGCCACCAGTGATTCCGGGACAGGGGGCCATGGCTACACCTTC.

This clonotype has a handful of counts. V is TRBV5-6 and J is TRBJ2-1; 7 nucleotides line up with TRBD2. There are 15 residues in the CDR3. Germline CDR1 and CDR2: SGHDT and YYEEEE. J lost 2 bases, V lost 4 bases, and 6 bases had no gene match. CDR3 in amino acids: CASSQPGGAYNEQFF. Here the CDR3 DNA reads TGTGCCAGCAGCCAACCTGGGGGGGCCTACAATGAGCAGTTCTTC.

This clonotype has only a few counts. The CDR3: CASSLDGSPMNTEAFF. As DNA, the CDR3 is TGTGCCAGCAGCTTGGACGGCAGCCCCATGAACACTGAAGCTTTCTTT. V usage is TRBV5-4 and J usage is TRBJ1-1; D is unclear. This CDR3 has 16 amino acids. Germline V gene lookup returns CDR1 SGHNT and CDR2 YYREEE (reference sequence). V lost 0 bases and J lost 0, with 12 bases in between.

V gene TRBV7-8 combines with J gene TRBJ1-4; 7 positions match TRBD1. The V and J ends lost 3 bases and 0 bases, in that order; junction bases with no gene match: 10. Germline CDR1 SGHVS, CDR2 FQNEAQ. This CDR3 region has 18 residues. CDR3 region: CASSFGQERTTTNEKLFF. The CDR3 DNA reads TGTGCCAGCAGCTTCGGACAGGAGCGGACCACAACTAATGAAAAACTGTTTTTT.

Points on this clonotype: Since no conserved phenylalanine or tryptophan closes the CDR3, a read error is the likely cause. The chain is built from TRBV4-3 and TRBJ2-3, with D hard to call. This CDR3 has 14 residues. Germline CDR1 LGHNA, CDR2 YSLEER. Trimming removed 0 bases from V and 1 base from J, with 5 bases in between. The CDR3 sequence: CASSQEGGTDTQYV. In DNA, the CDR3 is TGCGCCAGCAGCCAAGAAGGAGGCACAGATACGCAGTATGTT.

The V call is TRBV20-1, the J call TRBJ2-1, with D perhaps matching TRBD1 (6 bases). The V end was cut by 0 bases, the J end by 0 bases, with 15 bases between. Germline V lookup: CDR1 DFQATT, CDR2 SNEGSKA (reference sequence). CDR3 length: 17 amino acids. CDR3 in amino acids: CSARELRGYSSYNEQFF. CDR3 sequence (DNA): TGCAGTGCTAGAGAACTCAGGGGATACAGCTCCTACAATGAGCAGTTCTTC.

The V call is TRBV5-1, the J call TRBJ1-4; D is possibly TRBD1 (5 bases). The CDR3 totals 14 residues. Germline V gives CDR1 SGHRS, CDR2 YFSETQ. The ends were cut back, 4 bases at V and 10 bases at J, with 17 bases in the middle. The CDR3 loop is CASSGGEQTAKLFF. CDR3 DNA sequence: TGCGCCAGCAGCGGGGGGGAGCAAACAGCAAAACTGTTTTTT.

The chain employs TRBV18 and TRBJ2-1, with D perhaps TRBD2 (5 bases). V shed 3 bases and J shed 2 bases, with 5 bases lying between them. Looked up from germline, CDR1 is KGHSH and CDR2 is LQKENI. There are 13 residues in the CDR3. CDR3 DNA sequence: TGTGCCAGCTCACCGACTACCTACAATGAGCAGTTCTTC. Amino acids: CASSPTTYNEQFF.

This chain links TRBV15 with TRBJ2-1, with D perhaps TRBD1 (6 bases). The CDR3 runs to 15 residues. Per germline, CDR1 LNHNV and CDR2 YYDKDF (reference sequence). Trimming removed 2 bases at V and 4 bases at J, with 12 bases between. CDR3 in DNA: TGTGCCACCAGCAGAACCGGGACACCTTACAATGAGCAGTTCTTC. Protein sequence: CATSRTGTPYNEQFF.

The genes are TRBV29-1 and TRBJ1-5; maybe TRBD1 (5 bases). The CDR3 totals 13 residues. Germline CDR1 and CDR2: SQVTM and ANQGSEA. V was cut by 2 bases and J by 9 bases, with 14 bases left in between. The CDR3 protein is CSVENGVGGPQHF. CDR3 coding DNA: TGCAGCGTTGAAAATGGTGTCGGGGGGCCCCAGCATTTT.

The sample holds many counts of this clonotype. CDR3 sequence: CASSPQGQGIKPQHF. The CDR3 bases are TGTGCCAGCAGTCCCCAGGGACAGGGTATCAAGCCCCAGCATTTT. V and J are TRBV12-3 or TRBV12-4 and TRBJ1-5, with TRBD1 matching over 9 bases. This CDR3 is 15 amino acids long. V was pared by 5 bases and J by 8 bases, with 10 bases of the junction left unmatched.

This clonotype has a count of ten or more. J is TRBJ1-3 and V is TRBV20-1; possible D gene TRBD1, 6 bases. Germline lookup yields CDR1 DFQATT and CDR2 SNEGSKA (reference sequence). The V end was cut by 5 bases, the J end by 0 bases, with 14 bases between. This CDR3 is built from 15 residues. This CDR3 reads CSAGRGAPSGNTIYF. DNA of the CDR3: TGCAGTGCTGGGAGGGGGGCCCCCTCTGGAAACACCATATATTTT.

The chain employs TRBV20-1 and TRBJ1-1, with D perhaps TRBD1 (5 bases). CDR3 length: 13 residues. Deletions cut 5 bases from V and 2 bases from J, with 12 bases between. The germline V gene encodes CDR1 DFQATT and CDR2 SNEGSKA (reference sequence). The CDR3 loop is CSAYQTVNTEAFF. CDR3 sequence (DNA): TGCAGTGCTTATCAGACAGTTAACACTGAAGCTTTCTTT.

This clonotype showed up just a few times. This chain links TRBV20-1 with TRBJ1-6; 7 bases fit TRBD1. CDR3 length: 13 residues. The ends lost 3 bases at V and 10 bases at J; junction bases unmatched: 6. Germline lookup yields CDR1 DFQATT and CDR2 SNEGSKA (reference sequence). CDR3 protein: CSASPGDRSPLHF. The DNA for the CDR3 is TGCAGTGCTAGTCCAGGGGACAGATCACCCCTCCACTTT.

The rearrangement links TRBV5-1 to TRBJ1-5; perhaps TRBD1 as D (6 bases). Trimming removed 0 bases at V and 5 bases at J, with 12 bases between. This CDR3 is built from 15 residues. Germline CDR1 and CDR2: SGHRS and YFSETQ. CDR3 sequence (DNA): TGCGCCAGCAGCTTGGCCCCGACAGGTCATCAGCCCCAGCATTTT. Translation: CASSLAPTGHQPQHF. Full variable domain (missing parts from reference TRBV5-1 and TRBJ1-5): KAGVTQTPRYLIKTRGQQVTLSCSPISGHRSVSWYQQTPGQGLQFLFEYFSETQRNKGNFPGRFSGRQFSNSRSEMNVSTLELGDSALYLCASSLAPTGHQPQHFGDGTRLSIL.

This clonotype turned up a few times. The chain carries TRBV11-2 and TRBJ1-2; TRBD1 matches 8 bases. CDR3 length: 16 amino acids. CDR1 SGHAT and CDR2 FQNNGV come from the germline V gene. After removal of 5 bases from V and 3 bases from J, the junction contained 11 bases not matched to a gene. The CDR3, as DNA: TGTGCCAGCAGCCACCTCCGACAGGGGCTTTACTATGGCTACACCTTC. Residues: CASSHLRQGLYYGYTF.

The rearrangement uses TRBV7-8 and TRBJ1-5; TRBD1 agrees at 8 bases. The CDR3 loop spans 18 amino acids. V was pared by 1 base and J by 0 bases, with 8 bases of the junction left unmatched. In germline, CDR1 is SGHVS, CDR2 FQNEAQ. CDR3 loop: CASSLVSGGGGSNQPQHF. As DNA, the CDR3 is TGTGCCAGCAGCTTAGTCTCAGGGGGCGGCGGTAGCAATCAGCCCCAGCATTTT. The full variable domain, rest sourced from reference TRBV7-8 and TRBJ1-5, is GAGVSQSPRYKVAKRGQDVALRCDPISGHVSLFWYQQALGQGPEFLTYFQNEAQLDKSGLPSDRFFAERPEGSVSTLKIQRTQQEDSAVYLCASSLVSGGGGSNQPQHFGDGTRLSIL.